A single sample is the source of the 5 T cell receptor beta chains below, sequenced in a study of blood T cell repertoires in COVID-19. The method was immunoSEQ multiplex PCR; TCRdb's version includes in-frame clones alone and lacks a portion of them. The sample records about 160,000 clones, about 80% being singletons. Sequenced input: peripheral blood. All receptors derive from a woman older than 75 with acute or convalescent COVID-19.

The CDR3 loop reads CASTRGLAGAGEQYF. The CDR3 nucleotides are TGTGCCAGCACCCGGGGACTAGCGGGAGCAGGCGAGCAGTACTTC. The chain employs TRBV7-2 and TRBJ2-7; 14 nucleotides align to TRBD2. Trimming cost V 7 bases and J 6 bases; bases outside gene matches: 8. The CDR3 has 15 residues. The V gene's germline CDR1 is SGHTA and CDR2 FQGNSA.

The chain is built from TRBV10-1 and TRBJ2-1; 10 bases fit TRBD2. The length of the CDR3 is 15 residues. The J segment lost 2 bases and the V segment lost 5 bases, leaving 3 bases of the junction unmatched. Germline CDR1 reads WNHNN; CDR2 reads SYGVQD (reference sequence). The CDR3 DNA sequence: TGCGCCAGCAGTAAGCGGGAGGGCGCCTACAATGAGCAGTTCTTC. Amino acids: CASSKREGAYNEQFF.

V usage is TRBV6-2 or TRBV6-3 and J usage is TRBJ2-2; D uncertain. Trimming shortened V by 3 bases and J by 4 bases, and 12 bases separated the two germline ends. Germline loops: CDR1 MNHEY, CDR2 SVGEGT. The CDR3 has 15 amino acids. The CDR3 region has the DNA TGTGCCAGCAGTTATCCCTGGAGTTCCACCGGGGAGCTGTTTTTT. Its protein is CASSYPWSSTGELFF.

J is TRBJ1-3 and V is TRBV4-1; D is unclear. The CDR3 runs to 15 residues. Between the trimmed V and J ends, which lost 0 bases and 0 bases, there was a span of 6 bases. Germline V gene data show CDR1 as MGHRA and CDR2 as YSYEKL. CDR3 DNA: TGCGCCAGCAGCCAAGAAGGAGTCTCTGGAAACACCATATATTTT. This translates into CASSQEGVSGNTIYF.

CDR3 nucleotides: TGTGCCAGTAGTACAGGGTTTACCTACGAGCAGTACTTC. Residues: CASSTGFTYEQYF. V and J are TRBV19 and TRBJ2-7; tentatively, D is TRBD1 (5 bases). V gave up 4 bases and J gave up 2 bases, with 9 bases separating them. Germline CDR1 LNHDA, CDR2 SQIVND (reference sequence). The CDR3 spans 13 residues.